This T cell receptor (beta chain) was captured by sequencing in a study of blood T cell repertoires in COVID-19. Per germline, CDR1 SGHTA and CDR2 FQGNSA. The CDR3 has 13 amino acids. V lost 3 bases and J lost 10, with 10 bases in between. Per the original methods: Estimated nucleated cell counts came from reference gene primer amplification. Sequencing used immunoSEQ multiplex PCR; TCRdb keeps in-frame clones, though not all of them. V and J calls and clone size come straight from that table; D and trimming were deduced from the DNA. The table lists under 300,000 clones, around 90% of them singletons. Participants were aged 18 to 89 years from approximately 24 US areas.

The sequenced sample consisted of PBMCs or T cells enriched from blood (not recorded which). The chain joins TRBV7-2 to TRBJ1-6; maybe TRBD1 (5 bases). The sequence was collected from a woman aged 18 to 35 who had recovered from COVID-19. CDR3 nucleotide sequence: TGTGCCAGCAGCTTTGGGGCTTACTCACCCCTCCACTTT. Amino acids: CASSFGAYSPLHF.